Listed here are 24 T cell receptor beta chains from one sample, sequenced in a study of blood T cell repertoires in COVID-19. Profiling relied on immunoSEQ multiplex PCR, and the TCRdb table lists in-frame clones only, not all of them. The sample consists of around 100,000 clones, about 83% of them appearing once. What was sequenced was peripheral blood. All receptors come from a human donor in a cohort sampled during active COVID-19.

This chain connects TRBV12-3 or TRBV12-4 to TRBJ1-2; possibly TRBD1 for D (6 bases). V was clipped by 8 bases and J by 5 bases, with 15 bases between them. This CDR3 has 13 residues. The CDR3 coding sequence is TGTGCCAGCTGGACAGCCACGAATTATGGCTACACCTTC. This encodes CASWTATNYGYTF.

V is TRBV10-1 and J is TRBJ1-1, with a tentative D call TRBD1 (6 bases). V lost 10 bases and J 0 bases, leaving 12 bases between the germline ends. Germline V gene sequence: CDR1 WNHNN, CDR2 SYGVQD (reference sequence). This CDR3 has 13 amino acids. CDR3 sequence: CATQDRLNTEAFF. In DNA, the CDR3 is TGCGCCACCCAGGACAGATTGAACACTGAAGCTTTCTTT.

The chain has TRBV5-1 and TRBJ2-3, with D tentatively TRBD2 (6 bases). Germline CDR1 is SGHRS and CDR2 is YFSETQ. The CDR3 is 15 residues long. The V end was cut by 0 bases, the J end by 4 bases, with 12 bases between. CDR3 protein: CASSLASLAADTQYF. The CDR3 bases are TGCGCCAGCAGCTTGGCCAGTTTAGCGGCAGATACGCAGTATTTT. The variable domain in full, completed from reference TRBV5-1 and TRBJ2-3, reads KAGVTQTPRYLIKTRGQQVTLSCSPISGHRSVSWYQQTPGQGLQFLFEYFSETQRNKGNFPGRFSGRQFSNSRSEMNVSTLELGDSALYLCASSLASLAADTQYFGPGTRLTVL.

The count of this clone is one. The V gene is TRBV5-1, the J gene TRBJ2-7; D unclear. Trimming stripped 4 bases from V and 6 bases from J, with 20 bases between. This CDR3 has 15 residues. Germline CDR1 SGHRS, CDR2 YFSETQ. CDR3 sequence reads: CASSLTTPEVAEQYF. CDR3 sequence (DNA): TGCGCCAGCAGCCTTACGACTCCCGAGGTGGCCGAGCAGTACTTC. Supplemented by reference TRBV5-1 and TRBJ2-7, the full variable domain reads KAGVTQTPRYLIKTRGQQVTLSCSPISGHRSVSWYQQTPGQGLQFLFEYFSETQRNKGNFPGRFSGRQFSNSRSEMNVSTLELGDSALYLCASSLTTPEVAEQYFGPGTRLTVT.

The gene calls are TRBV18 and TRBJ2-3; TRBD1 aligns across 8 bases. V dropped 6 bases and J dropped 5; count of bases not matched to a gene: 7. Germline V gene data show CDR1 as KGHSH and CDR2 as LQKENI. This CDR3 has 14 amino acids. The CDR3 sequence: CASSTGQGQDTQYF. DNA of the CDR3: TGTGCCAGCTCCACCGGACAGGGCCAAGATACGCAGTATTTT.

The CDR3 nucleotides are TGCGCCAGCAGCCAAGAATGGCCAGGCCTCTCTGGGGCCAACGTCCTGACTTTC. This sequence encodes CASSQEWPGLSGANVLTF. This chain links TRBV4-1 with TRBJ2-6; unclear D gene. Trimming removed 0 bases at V and 0 bases at J, with 12 bases between. Germline CDR1 and CDR2: MGHRA and YSYEKL. The CDR3 spans 18 residues.

The J gene is TRBJ2-3, the V gene TRBV6-5; 8 bases match TRBD1. After removal of 8 bases from V and 2 bases from J, the junction contained 6 bases not matched to a gene. The CDR3 is 14 amino acids. The germline V gene encodes CDR1 MNHEY and CDR2 SVGAGI. In DNA form, the CDR3 reads TGTGCCAGCGTGAGGGACAGGACCACAGATACGCAGTATTTT. It translates to CASVRDRTTDTQYF.

V is TRBV3-1 (or the pseudogene TRBV3-2) and J is TRBJ1-2, with D unresolved. The V end lost 6 bases, the J end lost 5 bases, and 13 bases lay between the germline ends. Germline assignment: CDR1 LGHDT and CDR2 YNNKEL (reference sequence). The CDR3 runs 13 residues. The CDR3 coding sequence is TGTGCCAGCAGTACCGGGAGCCTTTATGGCTACACCTTC. Translation gives CASSTGSLYGYTF.

This clone showed up just a few times. The CDR3 DNA follows: TGTGCCAGTACCCAGAGTTGGCAGGGGGGGAACACTGAAGCTTTCTTT. Residues: CASTQSWQGGNTEAFF. This chain joins TRBV19 and TRBJ1-1, with 7 bases lining up with TRBD1. This CDR3 spans 16 amino acids. From germline, CDR1 is LNHDA and CDR2 SQIVND (reference sequence). The V gene end was trimmed by 7 bases and the J gene end by 1 base; junction bases not matched to a gene: 12.

The chain combines TRBV6-5 with TRBJ2-2, with 7 bases matching TRBD2. From germline, CDR1 is MNHEY and CDR2 SVGAGI. J gave up 4 bases and V 10 bases, and 9 bases lay outside the gene matches. The CDR3 contains 14 residues. This CDR3 reads CATTSSGSTGELFF. The CDR3 coding sequence is TGTGCCACCACATCTAGCGGCTCCACCGGGGAGCTGTTTTTT.

The chain is built from TRBV6-2 or TRBV6-3 and TRBJ1-5, with 8 bases aligning to TRBD1. CDR3 length equals 13 residues. The junction had 2 bases not matched to a gene; V was cut back by 5 bases and J by 5 bases. Looked up from germline, CDR1 is MNHEY and CDR2 is SVGEGT. CDR3 bases: TGTGCCAGCAGTGACAGGGGCGATCAGCCCCAGCATTTT. This encodes CASSDRGDQPQHF.

CDR3: CASSQVGQGYGYTF. CDR3 nucleotide sequence: TGCGCCAGCAGCCAAGTGGGACAGGGATACGGCTACACCTTC. The V gene is TRBV4-1, the J gene TRBJ1-2; TRBD1 agrees at 9 bases. After removal of 1 base from V and 8 bases from J, the junction contained 5 bases not matched to a gene. Germline V gene sequence: CDR1 MGHRA, CDR2 YSYEKL. This CDR3 has 14 residues.

The gene calls are TRBV7-2 and TRBJ1-6, with a possible D match to TRBD1 (5 bases). The CDR3 contains 16 residues. The V end lost 8 bases, the J end lost 7 bases, and 21 bases lay between the germline ends. Germline loops: CDR1 SGHTA, CDR2 FQGNSA. Here the CDR3 DNA reads TGTGCCAGCGGGGTCGGGGGGGGTTTTGGGAATTCACCCCTCCACTTT. Its protein product is CASGVGGGFGNSPLHF. The full variable domain, with the rest looked up from reference TRBV7-2 and TRBJ1-6, is GAGVSQSPSNKVTEKGKDVELRCDPISGHTALYWYRQSLGQGLEFLIYFQGNSAPDKSGLPSDRFSAERTGGSVSTLTIQRTQQEDSAVYLCASGVGGGFGNSPLHFGNGTRLTVT.

The chain combines TRBV7-8 with TRBJ2-2; perhaps TRBD2 as D (5 bases). The V and J ends lost 5 bases and 0 bases respectively, with 13 bases between them. Germline loops: CDR1 SGHVS, CDR2 FQNEAQ. CDR3 length: 16 residues. CDR3 loop: CASSVTSYANTGELFF. The CDR3 DNA reads TGTGCCAGCAGCGTCACTAGTTACGCGAACACCGGGGAGCTGTTTTTT.

The rearrangement joins TRBV5-1 to TRBJ1-2, with D possibly TRBD1 on 5 matching bases. There are 14 residues in the CDR3. Between the trimmed V and J ends, which lost 0 bases and 6 bases, there was a span of 12 bases. Germline CDR1 SGHRS, CDR2 YFSETQ. The CDR3 reads CASSLDGGRNGYTF. In nucleotides, the CDR3 is TGCGCCAGCAGCTTGGACGGGGGGAGGAATGGCTACACCTTC.

V and J are TRBV6-1 and TRBJ2-3; TRBD2 agrees at 9 bases. Per germline, CDR1 MNHNS and CDR2 SASEGT. There are 16 residues in the CDR3. V lost 2 bases, J lost 10 bases, and 13 bases stayed unmatched. The CDR3 coding sequence is TGTGCCAGCAGTGAACAAGCGGGAGGAACCAGATACGCGCAGTATTTT. This encodes CASSEQAGGTRYAQYF.

The chain carries TRBV6-5 and TRBJ1-2, with D possibly matching TRBD1 (5 bases). CDR1 and CDR2 from the germline V gene are MNHEY and SVGAGI. Between the trimmed V and J ends, which lost 6 bases and 0 bases, there was a span of 8 bases. The CDR3 is 13 residues long. The DNA of the CDR3 is TGTGCCAGCAGAGGGGTAGCTAACTATGGCTACACCTTC. Protein: CASRGVANYGYTF.

The CDR3 DNA is TGTGCCACCGATTCACCTCCAGGGGGCGCAGGCGAAAAACTGTTTTTT. This codes for CATDSPPGGAGEKLFF. The chain uses TRBV3-1 (or the pseudogene TRBV3-2) and TRBJ1-4, with 8 positions matching TRBD1. CDR1 LGHDT and CDR2 YNNKEL come from the germline V gene (reference sequence). V gave up 10 bases and J gave up 8 bases; unmatched junction bases: 18. This CDR3 region has 16 residues.

This sequence joins TRBV11-2 and TRBJ2-7, with 11 bases identical to TRBD1. Germline loops: CDR1 SGHAT, CDR2 FQNNGV. CDR3 size: 14 residues. With V trimmed by 5 bases and J by 4 bases, 4 bases remained unmatched. CDR3 DNA sequence: TGTGCCAGCAGCCGGACAGGGGGCATATACGAGCAGTACTTC. It codes for CASSRTGGIYEQYF.

The V and J genes are TRBV5-6 and TRBJ1-2; D gene unclear. V lost 0 bases to trimming and J lost 6 bases, with 6 bases between them. The CDR3 covers 12 residues. CDR1 is SGHDT and CDR2 is YYEEEE in the germline V gene. CDR3 coding DNA: TGTGCCAGCAGCTTGGGGCCGAATGGCTACACCTTC. Its translation: CASSLGPNGYTF.

CDR3 amino acids: CASSVTGTSGETQYF. CDR3 in DNA: TGTGCCAGCAGTGTTACCGGGACTAGCGGGGAGACCCAGTACTTC. The rearrangement links TRBV6-2 or TRBV6-3 to TRBJ2-5; 12 positions match TRBD2. The CDR3 is 15 residues long. Germline V gene sequence: CDR1 MNHEY, CDR2 SVGEGT. V dropped 5 bases and J dropped 5; count of bases not matched to a gene: 6.

The rearrangement joins TRBV6-2 or TRBV6-3 to TRBJ1-1, with a possible D match to TRBD1 (5 bases). This CDR3 has 15 amino acids. V lost 5 bases to trimming and J lost 3 bases, with 16 bases between them. From germline, CDR1 is MNHEY and CDR2 SVGEGT. The CDR3 sequence is CASSPPRGLDTEAFF. The CDR3 DNA sequence: TGTGCCAGCAGTCCACCGCGGGGCCTGGACACTGAAGCTTTCTTT.

This rearrangement joins TRBV6-1 to TRBJ2-7, with D possibly TRBD2 on 5 matching bases. Trimming removed 1 base from V and 3 bases from J, with 7 bases in between. Germline values: CDR1 MNHNS, CDR2 SASEGT. The CDR3 contains 13 residues. CDR3 protein: CASSEGGYYEQYF. The CDR3 DNA reads TGTGCCAGCAGTGAAGGAGGGTACTACGAGCAGTACTTC.

The rearrangement uses TRBV5-4 and TRBJ2-7; 8 nucleotides agree with TRBD2. CDR3 length: 13 residues. Germline assignment: CDR1 SGHNT and CDR2 YYREEE (reference sequence). Trimming removed 9 bases from V and 2 bases from J; junction bases left unmatched: 7. This CDR3 reads CAIRTAGAYEQYF. The CDR3 coding sequence is TGTGCCATCCGGACAGCGGGGGCCTACGAGCAGTACTTC.